The clone carrying this TCR beta chain showed up just a few times. Its target is not known. All of the isolated RNA was reverse transcribed, so expressed TCRB transcripts were sequenced. Mean read depth for naive, central memory and regulatory T cell samples was about 3.4 million reads. Produced via immunoSEQ multiplex PCR; TCRdb's table is partial and in-frame only. This sample has 160,000 or so clones; roughly 63% occur once, and the top ten carry roughly 0.095%. Trimming took off 3 bases at V and 5 bases at J, with 14 bases between the two ends. The CDR3 sequence is 15 residues long. Germline CDR1 reads MDHEN; CDR2 reads SYDVKM. This record belongs to a study of beta chain features in type 1 diabetes. Study at large: Over all samples combined, about 100,000,000 sorted cells were examined.

Regarding the study as a whole: A moderate, significant TCRB CDR3 shortening appeared in type 1 diabetes across four CD4+ subsets. Equally in patients and controls, shorter templates might have been favored by PCR. Relative to healthy donors, patients appeared to have naive, central memory and Treg TCRB repertoires that were more similar.

The source of this sequence is a man aged 25 to 40 with type 1 diabetes. The source material was naive CD4+ T cells from blood. The chain joins TRBV28 to TRBJ2-1; weak D call: TRBD1 (6 bases). CDR3 sequence: CASSFPAGQNNEQFF. The CDR3 DNA reads TGTGCCAGCAGTTTCCCCGCCGGACAGAACAATGAGCAGTTCTTC.